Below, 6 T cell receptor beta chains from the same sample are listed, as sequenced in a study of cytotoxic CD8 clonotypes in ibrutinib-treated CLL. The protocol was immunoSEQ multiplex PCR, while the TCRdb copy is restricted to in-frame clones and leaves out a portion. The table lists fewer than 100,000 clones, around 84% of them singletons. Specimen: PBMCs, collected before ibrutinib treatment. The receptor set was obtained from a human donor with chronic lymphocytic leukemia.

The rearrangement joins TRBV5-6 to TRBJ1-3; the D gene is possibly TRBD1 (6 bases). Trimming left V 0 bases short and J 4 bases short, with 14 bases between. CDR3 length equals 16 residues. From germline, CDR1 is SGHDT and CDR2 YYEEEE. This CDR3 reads CASSLAVGGLGNTIYF. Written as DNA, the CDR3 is TGTGCCAGCAGCTTGGCCGTGGGGGGCCTGGGAAACACCATATATTTT.

CDR3 bases: TGCAGCGTTGGGCAGGGGGCTTATCAGCCCCAGCATTTT. Residues: CSVGQGAYQPQHF. The genes are TRBV29-1 and TRBJ1-5; 8 bases match TRBD1. This CDR3 has 13 residues. The ends lost 4 bases at V and 5 bases at J; junction bases unmatched: 4. CDR1 and CDR2 from the germline V gene are SQVTM and ANQGSEA.

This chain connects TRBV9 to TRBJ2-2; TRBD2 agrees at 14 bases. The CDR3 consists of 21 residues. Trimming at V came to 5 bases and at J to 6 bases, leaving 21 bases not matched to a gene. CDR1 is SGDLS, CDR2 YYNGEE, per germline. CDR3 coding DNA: TGTGCCAGCAGGGAGGGGGTAGGGACTAGCGGGAGCTTCCACCCTTCCGGGGAGCTGTTTTTT. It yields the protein CASREGVGTSGSFHPSGELFF.

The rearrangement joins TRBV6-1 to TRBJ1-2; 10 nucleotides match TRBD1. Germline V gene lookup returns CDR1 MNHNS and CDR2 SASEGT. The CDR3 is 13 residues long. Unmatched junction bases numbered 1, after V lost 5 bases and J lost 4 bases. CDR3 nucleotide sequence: TGTGCCAGCAGTTGGGACAGGGGCTATGGCTACACCTTC. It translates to CASSWDRGYGYTF.

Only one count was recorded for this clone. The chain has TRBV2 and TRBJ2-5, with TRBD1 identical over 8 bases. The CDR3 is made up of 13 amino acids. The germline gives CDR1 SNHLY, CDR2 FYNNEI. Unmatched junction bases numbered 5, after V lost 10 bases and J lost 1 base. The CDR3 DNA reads TGTGCCATCCCCACAGGGGGCCAAGAGACCCAGTACTTC. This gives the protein CAIPTGGQETQYF.

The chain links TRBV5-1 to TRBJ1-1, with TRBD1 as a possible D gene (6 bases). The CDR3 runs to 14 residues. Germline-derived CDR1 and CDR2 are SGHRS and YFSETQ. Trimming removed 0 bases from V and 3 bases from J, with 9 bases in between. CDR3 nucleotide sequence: TGCGCCAGCAGCTTGGATTCAGGGGACACTGAAGCTTTCTTT. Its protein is CASSLDSGDTEAFF. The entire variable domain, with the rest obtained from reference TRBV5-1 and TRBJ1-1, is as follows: KAGVTQTPRYLIKTRGQQVTLSCSPISGHRSVSWYQQTPGQGLQFLFEYFSETQRNKGNFPGRFSGRQFSNSRSEMNVSTLELGDSALYLCASSLDSGDTEAFFGQGTRLTVV.